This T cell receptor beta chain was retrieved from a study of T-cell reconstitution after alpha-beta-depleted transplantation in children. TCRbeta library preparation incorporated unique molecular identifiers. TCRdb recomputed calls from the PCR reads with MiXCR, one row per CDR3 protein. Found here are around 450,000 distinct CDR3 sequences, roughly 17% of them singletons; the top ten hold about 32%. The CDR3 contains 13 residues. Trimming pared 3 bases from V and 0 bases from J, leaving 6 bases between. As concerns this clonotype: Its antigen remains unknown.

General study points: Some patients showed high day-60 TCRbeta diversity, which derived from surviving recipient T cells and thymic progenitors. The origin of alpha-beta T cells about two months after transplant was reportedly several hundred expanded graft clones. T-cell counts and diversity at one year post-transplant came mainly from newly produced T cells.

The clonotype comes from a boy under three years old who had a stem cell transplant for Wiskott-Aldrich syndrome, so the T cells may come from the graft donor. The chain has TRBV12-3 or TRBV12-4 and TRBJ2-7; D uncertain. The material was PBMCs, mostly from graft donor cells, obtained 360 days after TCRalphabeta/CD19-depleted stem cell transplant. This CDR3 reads CASSFGHSYEQYF. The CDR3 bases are TGTGCCAGCAGTTTTGGGCACTCCTACGAGCAGTACTTC.